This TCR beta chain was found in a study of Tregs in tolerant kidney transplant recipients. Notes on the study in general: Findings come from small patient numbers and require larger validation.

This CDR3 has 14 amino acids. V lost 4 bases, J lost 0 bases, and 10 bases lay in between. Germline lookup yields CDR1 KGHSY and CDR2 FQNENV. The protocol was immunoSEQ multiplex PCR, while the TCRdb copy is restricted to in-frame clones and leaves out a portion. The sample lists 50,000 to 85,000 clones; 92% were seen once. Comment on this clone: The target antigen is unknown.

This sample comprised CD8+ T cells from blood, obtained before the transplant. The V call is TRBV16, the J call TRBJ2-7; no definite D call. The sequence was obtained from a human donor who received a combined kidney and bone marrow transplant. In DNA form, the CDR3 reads TGTGCCAGCAGCCTAAGAGGAATCTCCTACGAGCAGTACTTC. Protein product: CASSLRGISYEQYF.